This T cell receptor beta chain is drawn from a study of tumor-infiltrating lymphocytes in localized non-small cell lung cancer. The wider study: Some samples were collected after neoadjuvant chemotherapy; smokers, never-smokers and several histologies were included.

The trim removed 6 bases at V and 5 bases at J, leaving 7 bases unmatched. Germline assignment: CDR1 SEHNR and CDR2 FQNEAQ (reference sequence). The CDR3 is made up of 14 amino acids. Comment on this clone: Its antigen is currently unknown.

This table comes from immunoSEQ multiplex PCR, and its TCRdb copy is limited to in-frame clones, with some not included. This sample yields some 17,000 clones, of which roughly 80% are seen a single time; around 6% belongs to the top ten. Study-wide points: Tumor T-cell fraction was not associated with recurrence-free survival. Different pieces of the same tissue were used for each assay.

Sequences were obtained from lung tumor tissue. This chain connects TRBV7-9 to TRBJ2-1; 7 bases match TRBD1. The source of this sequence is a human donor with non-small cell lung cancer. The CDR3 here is CASSRDRANNEQFF. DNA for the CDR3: TGTGCCAGCAGTAGGGACAGAGCCAACAATGAGCAGTTCTTC.